A single sample is the source of the 10 T cell receptor beta chains below, sequenced in a study of shared clonotypes between healthy human individuals. Cells designated naive CD8 were CD45RO-negative and were positively selected for CCR7, with terminally differentiated effector memory CD45RA+ cells excluded. The data were produced by immunoSEQ multiplex PCR, yet TCRdb's version contains in-frame clones alone and is incomplete. The sample comprises around 1.9 million clones, more than 85% of which are singletons, and about 1.5% rests with the top ten. Sequencing used naive CD8+ T cells from PBMCs. All receptors come from a man aged 18 to 29 in good health. Some clones in this sample may be carry-over from other donors' samples.

The gene calls are TRBV9 and TRBJ1-6, with D perhaps matching TRBD1 (6 bases). V lost 1 base to trimming and J lost 10 bases, with 12 bases between them. The germline CDR1 and CDR2 sequences are SGDLS and YYNGEE. The CDR3 has 14 residues. CDR3 sequence: CASSVTGHNSPLHF. The CDR3 DNA reads as TGTGCCAGCAGCGTAACGGGACACAACTCACCCCTCCACTTT.

The chain uses TRBV5-5 and TRBJ2-1, with 7 bases aligning to TRBD2. The CDR3 length is 15 residues. Per the germline V gene, CDR1 is SGHKS and CDR2 is YYEKEE (reference sequence). The J segment lost 2 bases and the V segment lost 2 bases, leaving 4 bases of the junction unmatched. For the CDR3, the DNA is TGTGCCAGCAGCTTCCGCGGGAGTACCTACAATGAGCAGTTCTTC. It specifies CASSFRGSTYNEQFF. The whole variable domain, remainder taken from reference TRBV5-5 and TRBJ2-1, is DAGVTQSPTHLIKTRGQQVTLRCSPISGHKSVSWYQQVLGQGPQFIFQYYEKEERGRGNFPDRFSARQFPNYSSELNVNALLLGDSALYLCASSFRGSTYNEQFFGPGTRLTVL.

The V and J genes are TRBV19 and TRBJ2-7, with TRBD1 identical over 7 bases. Germline lookup yields CDR1 LNHDA and CDR2 SQIVND (reference sequence). The V segment lost 5 bases and the J segment 3 bases; nucleotides outside the gene matches: 13. The CDR3 loop spans 16 amino acids. CDR3 in amino acids: CASSPATGVDFYEQYF. For the CDR3, the DNA is TGTGCCAGTAGTCCAGCCACAGGGGTGGACTTCTACGAGCAGTACTTC.

V is TRBV11-2 and J is TRBJ2-5; TRBD2 matches at 9 bases. The V and J ends lost 5 bases and 3 bases, in that order; junction bases with no gene match: 4. The CDR3 spans 14 residues. Germline CDR1 reads SGHAT; CDR2 reads FQNNGV. CDR3 DNA sequence: TGTGCCAGCAGCCCAATAGCGGGAGAAGAGACCCAGTACTTC. It translates to CASSPIAGEETQYF.

This chain links TRBV10-2 with TRBJ2-3; 11 bases agree with TRBD2. This CDR3 contains 17 residues. V dropped 3 bases and J dropped 6; count of bases not matched to a gene: 11. Germline V gives CDR1 WSHSY, CDR2 SAAADI. This CDR3 is CASSEVTSGSRRDTQYF. The CDR3 region has the DNA TGCGCCAGCAGTGAAGTCACTAGCGGGAGTCGTCGGGATACGCAGTATTTT.

The chain combines TRBV7-9 with TRBJ1-4; D not certain. Per the germline V gene, CDR1 is SEHNR and CDR2 is FQNEAQ (reference sequence). V was clipped by 0 bases and J by 0 bases, with 8 bases between them. The CDR3 runs 16 residues. CDR3 loop: CASSLATPATNEKLFF. The CDR3 nucleotides read TGTGCCAGCAGCTTAGCCACTCCGGCAACTAATGAAAAACTGTTTTTT.

J is TRBJ2-7 and V is TRBV27, with D hard to call. Trimming pared 3 bases from V and 2 bases from J, leaving 8 bases between. In germline, CDR1 is MNHEY, CDR2 SMNVEV (reference sequence). CDR3 length: 13 amino acids. The CDR3 is CASSFGNTYEQYF. The DNA for the CDR3 is TGTGCCAGCAGTTTCGGAAATACCTACGAGCAGTACTTC.

V usage is TRBV30 and J usage is TRBJ2-4; D is possibly TRBD1 or TRBD2 (5 bases each). V lost 0 bases, J lost 3 bases, and 15 bases lay in between. The length of the CDR3 is 16 residues. CDR1 GTSNPN and CDR2 SVGIG come from the germline V gene (reference sequence). In nucleotides, the CDR3 is TGTGCCTGGAGTGTAACAGGACTCTTCCGCAAAAACATTCAGTACTTC. Encoded protein: CAWSVTGLFRKNIQYF.

The gene calls are TRBV15 and TRBJ1-3, with a weak D call TRBD1 (5 bases). Deletions cut 1 base from V and 3 bases from J, with 13 bases between. This CDR3 spans 16 amino acids. Germline CDR1 and CDR2: LNHNV and YYDKDF (reference sequence). The CDR3 protein is CATSRGDRSVGNTIYF. The CDR3 DNA is TGTGCCACCAGCAGAGGGGACCGGTCTGTTGGAAACACCATATATTTT.

V usage is TRBV7-9 and J usage is TRBJ2-1; 8 positions agree with TRBD2. The ends lost 4 bases at V and 5 bases at J; junction bases unmatched: 7. This CDR3 is 15 amino acids long. Per germline, CDR1 SEHNR and CDR2 FQNEAQ (reference sequence). The CDR3 sequence: CASSSRLASHNEQFF. Written as DNA, the CDR3 is TGTGCCAGCAGCTCCCGACTAGCGTCCCACAATGAGCAGTTCTTC. Drawing the rest from reference TRBV7-9 and TRBJ2-1, the complete variable domain is DTGVSQNPRHKITKRGQNVTFRCDPISEHNRLYWYRQTLGQGPEFLTYFQNEAQLEKSRLLSDRFSAERPKGSFSTLEIQRTEQGDSAMYLCASSSRLASHNEQFFGPGTRLTVL.